The 14 T cell receptor beta chains given below trace back to one sample, sequenced in a study of cytomegalovirus exposure and HLA in healthy donors (TCRdb year 2017). To prepare the library, the immunoSEQ multiplex PCR assay was applied. The multiplex PCR relied on a mix of 60 forward primers for TCR Vbeta segments and 13 reverse primers for TCR Jbeta segments. The table comes from immuneACCESS by way of TCRdb, which keeps in-frame sequences with V and J called. Part of the clones is missing from these tables; in studies checked, under half for an unresolved V gene and the rest for unknown reasons. The sample table holds approximately 70,000 clones, of which approximately 75% were seen once. About 7.8% of the sample belongs to the ten largest clones. The specimen sequenced was PBMCs. The receptors derive from a man in his sixties in good health and CMV-seropositive.

The chain is built from TRBV5-1 and TRBJ2-5, with 10 bases aligning to TRBD1. The end of the DNA fits TRBJ2-7 better, so the J call may be wrong. Per germline, CDR1 SGHRS and CDR2 YFSETQ. The CDR3 sequence is 15 residues long. The CDR3 reads CASSSDRGFSYEQYF. CDR3 bases: TGCGCCAGCAGCTCGGACAGGGGGTTCTCCTACGAGCAGTACTTC.

The gene calls are TRBV7-9 and TRBJ2-7; TRBD1 matches at 11 bases. Germline CDR1 and CDR2: SEHNR and FQNEAQ (reference sequence). The CDR3 runs to 15 residues. V was clipped by 5 bases and J by 4 bases; unmatched bases: 7. The CDR3 reads CASSRRGQGVYEQYF. CDR3 DNA sequence: TGTGCCAGCAGCCGACGGGGACAGGGGGTGTACGAGCAGTACTTC.

J is TRBJ1-1 and V is TRBV5-6; D is ambiguous. Trimming left V 0 bases short and J 5 bases short, with 11 bases between. Germline CDR1 and CDR2: SGHDT and YYEEEE. The CDR3 has 14 amino acids. CDR3 sequence: CASSLAGGKTEAFF. The CDR3 region has the DNA TGTGCCAGCAGCTTGGCAGGCGGGAAAACTGAAGCTTTCTTT.

This chain uses TRBV5-1 with TRBJ2-5, with unresolved D. The DNA end is a closer match to TRBJ2-7, so the J assignment may be wrong. The CDR3 runs 13 residues. Germline-derived CDR1 and CDR2 are SGHRS and YFSETQ. The CDR3 DNA sequence: TGCGCCAGCAGCTTCGGCGGAAACTACGAGCAGTACTTC. Its protein product is CASSFGGNYEQYF.

The chain employs TRBV6-5 and TRBJ2-7; TRBD2 agrees at 9 bases. This CDR3 region has 15 residues. Germline V lookup: CDR1 MNHEY, CDR2 SVGAGI. J gave up 4 bases and V 8 bases, and 12 bases lay outside the gene matches. CDR3 loop: CASRADAAGGYEQYF. CDR3 nucleotides: TGTGCCAGCCGGGCGGATGCAGCGGGGGGATACGAGCAGTACTTC.

The J gene is TRBJ1-2, the V gene TRBV7-8; D may be TRBD1 (6 bases). The CDR3 totals 13 residues. The V end was cut by 5 bases, the J end by 4 bases, with 11 bases between. Germline CDR1 and CDR2: SGHVS and FQNEAQ. CDR3 bases: TGTGCCAGCAGCCCTGGGGGCGGCTATGGCTACACCTTC. As protein: CASSPGGGYGYTF.

This clone was observed a handful of times. The V call is TRBV5-1, the J call TRBJ2-5, with 10 bases fitting TRBD1. V gave up 5 bases and J gave up 4 bases; unmatched junction bases: 2. This CDR3 contains 13 residues. The germline gives CDR1 SGHRS, CDR2 YFSETQ. The CDR3 protein is CASRGTGVETQYF. The CDR3 DNA sequence: TGCGCCAGCAGGGGGACAGGGGTAGAGACCCAGTACTTC. Full variable domain (remainder filled in from reference TRBV5-1 and TRBJ2-5): KAGVTQTPRYLIKTRGQQVTLSCSPISGHRSVSWYQQTPGQGLQFLFEYFSETQRNKGNFPGRFSGRQFSNSRSEMNVSTLELGDSALYLCASRGTGVETQYFGPGTRLLVL.

V gene TRBV5-1 combines with J gene TRBJ2-7; D unresolved. Trimming took off 4 bases at V and 6 bases at J, with 17 bases between the two ends. CDR3 size: 14 residues. Germline assignment: CDR1 SGHRS and CDR2 YFSETQ. The DNA of the CDR3 is TGCGCCAGCAGCGATTCCCAAAGCTCACGCGAGCAGTACTTC. Protein product: CASSDSQSSREQYF.

This chain connects TRBV19 to TRBJ1-1; the D is unclear. Germline V CDR1 and CDR2: LNHDA, SQIVND (reference sequence). V lost 0 bases to trimming and J lost 1 base, with 6 bases between them. This CDR3 is built from 14 residues. Here the CDR3 DNA reads TGTGCCAGTAGTATAGACAGTTCGAACACTGAAGCTTTCTTT. Translation: CASSIDSSNTEAFF.

The table lists this clone with a few counts. The J gene is TRBJ2-3, the V gene TRBV11-2, with D possibly TRBD2 on 6 matching bases. Germline lookup yields CDR1 SGHAT and CDR2 FQNNGV. CDR3 length: 15 residues. Trimming cost V 5 bases and J 4 bases, with 16 bases left between them. The CDR3 spells CASSRGTQRPDTQYF. The CDR3 coding sequence is TGTGCCAGCAGCCGGGGGACCCAACGCCCAGATACGCAGTATTTT.

This rearrangement joins TRBV5-6 to TRBJ1-2, with TRBD1 identical over 7 bases. The CDR3 loop spans 14 amino acids. V gave up 2 bases and J gave up 4 bases; unmatched junction bases: 5. The V gene's germline CDR1 is SGHDT and CDR2 YYEEEE. The CDR3 here is CASSFGTASYGYTF. Here the CDR3 DNA reads TGTGCCAGCAGCTTTGGGACAGCTAGCTATGGCTACACCTTC.

The table lists this clone with a few counts. This chain connects TRBV13 to TRBJ2-1, with 10 positions matching TRBD2. The trim removed 2 bases at V and 7 bases at J, leaving 5 bases unmatched. The CDR3 spans 15 residues. From germline, CDR1 is PRHDT and CDR2 FYEKMQ (reference sequence). CDR3 coding DNA: TGTGCCAGCAGCTTATCTAGCGGGAGAAGAAATGAGCAGTTCTTC. This gives the protein CASSLSSGRRNEQFF. The complete variable domain, with remaining parts taken from reference TRBV13 and TRBJ2-1, reads AAGVIQSPRHLIKEKRETATLKCYPIPRHDTVYWYQQGPGQDPQFLISFYEKMQSDKGSIPDRFSAQQFSDYHSELNMSSLELGDSALYFCASSLSSGRRNEQFFGPGTRLTVL.

V gene TRBV5-6 combines with J gene TRBJ2-5, with 9 bases fitting TRBD2. The CDR3 covers 15 residues. The J segment lost 11 bases and the V segment lost 2 bases, leaving 13 bases of the junction unmatched. CDR1 is SGHDT and CDR2 is YYEEEE in the germline V gene. CDR3 region: CASSFSGSPSGEQYF. The CDR3 DNA sequence: TGTGCCAGCAGCTTTAGCGGGAGTCCCTCAGGGGAGCAGTACTTC.

This rearrangement joins TRBV6-1 to TRBJ2-5; 8 nucleotides match TRBD1. Germline loops: CDR1 MNHNS, CDR2 SASEGT. Trimming removed 4 bases from V and 5 bases from J; junction bases left unmatched: 3. CDR3 length equals 13 residues. Here the CDR3 reads CASSAQGAETQYF. The CDR3 DNA reads as TGTGCCAGCAGTGCGCAGGGGGCGGAGACCCAGTACTTC.